Shown below are 13 T cell receptor beta chains from a single sample sequenced in a study of T cell clonotyping in hematopoietic cell transplantation. Libraries were prepared by immunoSEQ multiplex PCR; TCRdb keeps only in-frame clonotypes and omits some of them. In the table there are some 15,000 clones, over 65% of which are singletons. Sequenced material: PBMCs, taken 100 days after allogeneic stem cell transplant. The receptor source for this set is a male patient aged 55-69 years who had an allogeneic stem cell transplant from a related donor, so the T cells may come from the graft donor. Some clones in this sample may be carry-over from other donors' samples.

The chain uses TRBV28 and TRBJ2-3; D could derive from TRBD1 or TRBD2 (6 bases each). Germline V gene lookup returns CDR1 MDHEN and CDR2 SYDVKM. CDR3 length: 16 amino acids. V lost 8 bases to trimming and J lost 2 bases, with 20 bases between them. The CDR3 loop is CASLPGLQGNTDTQYF. DNA for the CDR3: TGTGCCAGCTTACCGGGACTCCAGGGGAACACAGATACGCAGTATTTT.

The V call is TRBV4-3, the J call TRBJ1-2; perhaps TRBD1 as D (5 bases). In germline, CDR1 is LGHNA, CDR2 YSLEER. The CDR3 is made up of 13 amino acids. V was shortened by 5 bases and J by 3 bases, with 10 bases between the two germline ends. The CDR3 DNA is TGCGCCAGCAGCAAAGCGGGGGACTATGGCTACACCTTC. Translation: CASSKAGDYGYTF.

This clone has only a few counts. The V and J genes are TRBV2 and TRBJ1-5, with 7 nucleotides matching TRBD1. V was clipped by 6 bases and J by 10 bases; unmatched bases: 9. The length of the CDR3 is 13 residues. Germline V gene data show CDR1 as SNHLY and CDR2 as FYNNEI. CDR3 amino acids: CASSGDSPSPQHF. The CDR3 DNA is TGTGCCAGCAGCGGGGACAGCCCAAGCCCCCAGCATTTT.

This clone has only one observation. The chain couples TRBV11-2 to TRBJ1-2, with unresolved D. The germline V gene encodes CDR1 SGHAT and CDR2 FQNNGV. Trimming left V 5 bases short and J 6 bases short, with 10 bases between. CDR3 length: 12 residues. CDR3 amino acids: CASSQLVDGYTF. The CDR3 bases are TGTGCCAGCAGCCAGCTAGTGGATGGCTACACCTTC.

V is TRBV2 and J is TRBJ1-1; D is undetermined. In germline, CDR1 is SNHLY, CDR2 FYNNEI. The germline V and J ends were trimmed by 3 bases and 1 base, with 3 bases remaining between them. CDR3 length: 12 residues. The CDR3 loop is CASSEENTEAFF. The CDR3 DNA sequence: TGTGCCAGCAGTGAGGAGAACACTGAAGCTTTCTTT.

V gene TRBV12-5 combines with J gene TRBJ2-1; D is ambiguous. The CDR3 contains 14 residues. Germline V gives CDR1 LGHNT, CDR2 FRNRAP. The V end lost 5 bases, the J end lost 6 bases, and 14 bases lay between the germline ends. CDR3 protein: CASGPDPAPNEQFF. The DNA for the CDR3 is TGTGCTAGTGGTCCGGACCCCGCCCCCAATGAGCAGTTCTTC.

The chain employs TRBV7-6 and TRBJ2-3; 12 bases are shared with TRBD2. The J segment lost 0 bases and the V segment lost 5 bases, leaving 3 bases of the junction unmatched. In germline, CDR1 is SGHVS, CDR2 FNYEAQ. The CDR3 is 16 amino acids. The CDR3 nucleotides are TGTGCCAGCAGCACTGGACTAGCGGGGAGCACAGATACGCAGTATTTT. It specifies CASSTGLAGSTDTQYF.

The rearrangement links TRBV28 to TRBJ2-7, with TRBD2 matching 12 bases. Unmatched junction bases numbered 4, after V lost 6 bases and J lost 1 base. This CDR3 region has 15 residues. Germline CDR1 is MDHEN and CDR2 is SYDVKM. CDR3 loop: CASSTLAGGSYEQYF. CDR3 DNA: TGTGCCAGCAGCACCCTAGCGGGGGGGTCCTACGAGCAGTACTTC.

The CDR3 region is CASSPAGGCYGYTF. CDR3 DNA sequence: TGTGCCAGCAGCCCGGCGGGGGGGTGCTATGGCTACACCTTC. The V call is TRBV5-4, the J call TRBJ1-2, with D perhaps TRBD1 (5 bases). The CDR3 has 14 residues. In germline, CDR1 is SGHNT, CDR2 YYREEE (reference sequence). The V end lost 4 bases, the J end lost 4 bases, and 14 bases lay between the germline ends.

The gene calls are TRBV7-9 and TRBJ2-7, with D possibly matching TRBD1 (6 bases). V lost 7 bases to trimming and J lost 7 bases, with 14 bases between them. Germline V gives CDR1 SEHNR, CDR2 FQNEAQ (reference sequence). This CDR3 has 12 amino acids. The CDR3: CASKKDSLEQYF. DNA for the CDR3: TGTGCCAGCAAGAAGGACAGCTTAGAGCAGTACTTC.

In this sample, this clone turned up once. This chain connects TRBV9 to TRBJ1-3; D is undetermined. Trimming took 0 bases from V and 2 from J, leaving 0 bases between them. Germline CDR1 reads SGDLS; CDR2 reads YYNGEE. This CDR3 is 12 amino acids long. The CDR3 DNA reads TGTGCCAGCAGCGTAGCTGGAAACACCATATATTTT. Amino acid sequence: CASSVAGNTIYF. The whole variable domain, filled in from reference TRBV9 and TRBJ1-3, reads DSGVTQTPKHLITATGQRVTLRCSPRSGDLSVYWYQQSLDQGLQFLIQYYNGEERAKGNILERFSAQQFPDLHSELNLSSLELGDSALYFCASSVAGNTIYFGEGSWLTVV.

This clone turned up a few times. The chain combines TRBV15 with TRBJ1-5; D is unresolved. There are 14 residues in the CDR3. V was shortened by 2 bases and J by 4 bases, with 9 bases between the two germline ends. Germline assignment: CDR1 LNHNV and CDR2 YYDKDF (reference sequence). DNA of the CDR3: TGTGCCACCAGCAGAACTAGTCTTAATCAGCCCCAGCATTTT. Its protein product is CATSRTSLNQPQHF.

V gene TRBV7-2 combines with J gene TRBJ2-2; no definite D call. Deletions cut 6 bases from V and 0 bases from J, with 5 bases between. Germline CDR1 is SGHTA and CDR2 is FQGNSA. This CDR3 is built from 13 residues. The CDR3: CASSSANTGELFF. The CDR3 DNA reads TGTGCCAGCAGTTCAGCGAACACCGGGGAGCTGTTTTTT.